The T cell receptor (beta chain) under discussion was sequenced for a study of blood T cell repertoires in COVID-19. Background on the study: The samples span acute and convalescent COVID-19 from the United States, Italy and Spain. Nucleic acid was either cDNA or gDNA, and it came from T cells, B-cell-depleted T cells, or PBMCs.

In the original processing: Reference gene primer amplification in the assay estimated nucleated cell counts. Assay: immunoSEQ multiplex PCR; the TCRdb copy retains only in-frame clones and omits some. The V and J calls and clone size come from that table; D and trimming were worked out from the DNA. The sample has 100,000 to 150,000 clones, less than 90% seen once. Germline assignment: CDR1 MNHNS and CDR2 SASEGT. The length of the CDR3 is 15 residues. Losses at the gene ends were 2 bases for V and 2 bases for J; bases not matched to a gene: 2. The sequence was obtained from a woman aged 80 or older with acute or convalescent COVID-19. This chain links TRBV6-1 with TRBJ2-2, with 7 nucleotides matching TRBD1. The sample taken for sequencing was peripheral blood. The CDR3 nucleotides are TGTGCCAGCAGTGAAAGGACAGGAAACACCGGGGAGCTGTTTTTT. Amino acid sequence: CASSERTGNTGELFF.